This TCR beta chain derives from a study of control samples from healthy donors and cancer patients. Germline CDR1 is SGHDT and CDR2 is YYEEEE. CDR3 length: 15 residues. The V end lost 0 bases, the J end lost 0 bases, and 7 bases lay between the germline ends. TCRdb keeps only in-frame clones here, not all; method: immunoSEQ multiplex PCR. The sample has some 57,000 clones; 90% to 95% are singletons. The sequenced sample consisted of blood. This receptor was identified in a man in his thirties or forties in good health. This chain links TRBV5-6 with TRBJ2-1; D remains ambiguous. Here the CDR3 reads CASSLAVGSYNEQFF. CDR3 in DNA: TGTGCCAGCAGCTTGGCCGTGGGCTCCTACAATGAGCAGTTCTTC.